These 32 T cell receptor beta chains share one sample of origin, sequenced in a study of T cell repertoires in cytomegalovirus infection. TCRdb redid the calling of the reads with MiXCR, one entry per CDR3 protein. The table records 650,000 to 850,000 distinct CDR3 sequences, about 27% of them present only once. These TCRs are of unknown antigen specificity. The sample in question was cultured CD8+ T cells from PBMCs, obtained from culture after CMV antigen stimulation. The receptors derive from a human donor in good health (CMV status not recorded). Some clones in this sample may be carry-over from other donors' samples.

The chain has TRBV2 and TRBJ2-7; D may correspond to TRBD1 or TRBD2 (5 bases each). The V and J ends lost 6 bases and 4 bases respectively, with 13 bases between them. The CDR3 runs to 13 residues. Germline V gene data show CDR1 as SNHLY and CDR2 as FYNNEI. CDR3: CASSRGALYEQYF. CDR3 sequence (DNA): TGTGCCAGCAGCCGAGGGGCTTTATACGAGCAGTACTTC.

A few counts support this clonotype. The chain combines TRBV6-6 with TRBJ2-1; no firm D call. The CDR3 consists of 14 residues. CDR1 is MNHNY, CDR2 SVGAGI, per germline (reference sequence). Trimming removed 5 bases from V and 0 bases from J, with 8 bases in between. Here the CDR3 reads CASSDYGSYNEQFF. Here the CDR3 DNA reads TGTGCCAGCAGTGATTACGGCTCCTACAATGAGCAGTTCTTC.

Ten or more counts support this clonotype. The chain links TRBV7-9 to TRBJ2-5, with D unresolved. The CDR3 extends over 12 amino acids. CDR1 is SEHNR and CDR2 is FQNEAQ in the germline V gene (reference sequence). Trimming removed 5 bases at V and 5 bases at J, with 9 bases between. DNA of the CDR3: TGTGCCAGCAGCGCACTTGAGGAGACCCAGTACTTC. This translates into CASSALEETQYF.

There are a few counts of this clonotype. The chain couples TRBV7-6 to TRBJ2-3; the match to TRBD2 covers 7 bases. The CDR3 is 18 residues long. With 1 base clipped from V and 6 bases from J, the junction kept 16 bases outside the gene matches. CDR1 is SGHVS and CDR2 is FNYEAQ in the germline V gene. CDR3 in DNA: TGTGCCAGCAGCTTAGAGTTTAGCGGCTATCCCGGGGGGGATACGCAGTATTTT. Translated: CASSLEFSGYPGGDTQYF.

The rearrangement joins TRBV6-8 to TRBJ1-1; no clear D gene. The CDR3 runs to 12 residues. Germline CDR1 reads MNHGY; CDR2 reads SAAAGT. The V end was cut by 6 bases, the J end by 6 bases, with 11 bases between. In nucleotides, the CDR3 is TGTGCCAGCAGCTCGGACGCTCCTGAAGCTTTCTTT. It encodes CASSSDAPEAFF.

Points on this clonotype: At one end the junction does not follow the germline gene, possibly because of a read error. The CDR3 sequence is CVSSSRPGPPTRSGNTIYF. DNA for the CDR3: TGTGTCAGCAGCTCCAGACCCGGGCCCCCAACTCGATCTGGAAACACCATATATTTT. The rearrangement links TRBV7-9 to TRBJ1-3; D ambiguous. The CDR3 contains 19 residues. CDR1 SEHNR and CDR2 FQNEAQ come from the germline V gene (reference sequence).

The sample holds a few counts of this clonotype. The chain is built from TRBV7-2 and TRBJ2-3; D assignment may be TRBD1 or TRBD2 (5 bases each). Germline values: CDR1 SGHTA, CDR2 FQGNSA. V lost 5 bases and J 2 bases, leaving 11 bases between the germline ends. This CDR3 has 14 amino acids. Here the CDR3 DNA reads TGTGCCAGCAGCAGGGACCCCTCCACAGATACGCAGTATTTT. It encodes CASSRDPSTDTQYF.

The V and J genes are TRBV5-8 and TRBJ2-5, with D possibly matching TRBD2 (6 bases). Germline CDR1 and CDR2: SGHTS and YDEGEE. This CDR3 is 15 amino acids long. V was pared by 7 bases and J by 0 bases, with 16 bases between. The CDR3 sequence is CASARLGKYQETQYF. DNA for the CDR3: TGTGCCAGCGCCCGACTAGGGAAGTACCAAGAGACCCAGTACTTC.

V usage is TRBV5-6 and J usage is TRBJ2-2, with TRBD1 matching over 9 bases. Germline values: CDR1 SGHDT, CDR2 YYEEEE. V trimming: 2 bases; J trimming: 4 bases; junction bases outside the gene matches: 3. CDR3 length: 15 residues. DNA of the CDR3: TGTGCCAGCAGCTTTGGACAGGGGAGCACCGGGGAGCTGTTTTTT. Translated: CASSFGQGSTGELFF.

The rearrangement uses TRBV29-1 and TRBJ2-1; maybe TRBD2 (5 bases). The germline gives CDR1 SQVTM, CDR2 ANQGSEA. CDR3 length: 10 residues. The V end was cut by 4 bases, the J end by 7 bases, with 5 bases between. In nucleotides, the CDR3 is TGCAGCGTTGCGGGGAATGAGCAGTTCTTC. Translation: CSVAGNEQFF.

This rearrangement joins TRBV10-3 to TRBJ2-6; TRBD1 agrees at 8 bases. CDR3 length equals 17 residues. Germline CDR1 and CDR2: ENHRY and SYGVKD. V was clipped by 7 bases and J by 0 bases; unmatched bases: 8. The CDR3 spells CAIIRDRTSSGANVLTF. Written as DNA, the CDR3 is TGTGCCATCATCCGGGACAGGACCTCCTCTGGGGCCAACGTCCTGACTTTC.

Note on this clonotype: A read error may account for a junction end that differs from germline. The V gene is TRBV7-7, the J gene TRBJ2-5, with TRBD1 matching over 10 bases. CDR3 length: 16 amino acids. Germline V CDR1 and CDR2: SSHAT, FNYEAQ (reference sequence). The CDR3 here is CASSPRDRGSKETQYF. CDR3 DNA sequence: TGTGCTAGCAGCCCTCGGGACAGGGGATCGAAAGAGACCCAGTACTTC.

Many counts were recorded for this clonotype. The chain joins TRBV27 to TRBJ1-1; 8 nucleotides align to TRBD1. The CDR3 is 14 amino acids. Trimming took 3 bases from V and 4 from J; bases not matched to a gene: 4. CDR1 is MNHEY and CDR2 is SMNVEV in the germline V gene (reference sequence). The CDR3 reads CASSFPDRVTEAFF. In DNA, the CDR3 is TGTGCCAGCAGTTTCCCGGACAGGGTCACTGAAGCTTTCTTT.

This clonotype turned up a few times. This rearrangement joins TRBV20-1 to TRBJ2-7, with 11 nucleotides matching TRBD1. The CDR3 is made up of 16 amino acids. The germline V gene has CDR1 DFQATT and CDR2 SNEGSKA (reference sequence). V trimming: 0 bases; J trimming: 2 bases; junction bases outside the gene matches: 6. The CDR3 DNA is TGCAGTGCTAGAGATGATGGGGGACAGGGGGCCTACGAGCAGTACTTC. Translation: CSARDDGGQGAYEQYF.

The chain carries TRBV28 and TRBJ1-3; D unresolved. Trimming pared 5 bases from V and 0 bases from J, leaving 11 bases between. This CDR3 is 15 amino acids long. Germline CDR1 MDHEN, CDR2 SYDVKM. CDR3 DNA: TGTGCCAGCAGTCGGACCTGGCTCTCTGGAAACACCATATATTTT. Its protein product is CASSRTWLSGNTIYF.

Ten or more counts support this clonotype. The CDR3 DNA sequence: TGTGCCAGCAGCGACAGGGGCCGGAATTCACCCCTCCACTTT. This translates into CASSDRGRNSPLHF. The chain links TRBV7-8 to TRBJ1-6; 8 bases are shared with TRBD1. CDR3 length equals 14 residues. CDR1 and CDR2 from the germline V gene are SGHVS and FQNEAQ. The V gene end was trimmed by 5 bases and the J gene end by 7 bases; junction bases not matched to a gene: 4.

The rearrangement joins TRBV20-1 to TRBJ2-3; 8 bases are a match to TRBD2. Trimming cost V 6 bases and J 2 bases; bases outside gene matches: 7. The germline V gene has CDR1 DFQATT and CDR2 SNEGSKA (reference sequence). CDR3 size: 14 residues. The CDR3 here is CSAQPGGVTDTQYF. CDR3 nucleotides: TGCAGTGCCCAGCCCGGGGGGGTCACAGATACGCAGTATTTT.

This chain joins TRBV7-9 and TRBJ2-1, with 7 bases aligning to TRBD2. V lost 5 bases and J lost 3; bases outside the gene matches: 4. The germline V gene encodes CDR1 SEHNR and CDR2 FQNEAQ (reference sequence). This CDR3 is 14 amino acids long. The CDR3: CASSGEGSYNEQFF. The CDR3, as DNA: TGTGCCAGCAGCGGGGAGGGAAGCTACAATGAGCAGTTCTTC.

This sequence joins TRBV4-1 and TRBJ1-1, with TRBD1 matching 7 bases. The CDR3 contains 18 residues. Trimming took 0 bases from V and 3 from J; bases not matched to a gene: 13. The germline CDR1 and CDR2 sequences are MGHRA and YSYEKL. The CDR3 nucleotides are TGCGCCAGCAGCCAAGACGGACGCCCCGGGACAGACTACACTGAAGCTTTCTTT. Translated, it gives CASSQDGRPGTDYTEAFF.

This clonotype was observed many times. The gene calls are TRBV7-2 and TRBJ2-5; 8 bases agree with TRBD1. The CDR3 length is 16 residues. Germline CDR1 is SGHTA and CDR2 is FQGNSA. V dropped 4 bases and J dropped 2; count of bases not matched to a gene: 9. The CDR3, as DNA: TGTGCCAGCAGCTGGGGGGACAGGCCTTTTCAAGAGACCCAGTACTTC. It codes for CASSWGDRPFQETQYF.

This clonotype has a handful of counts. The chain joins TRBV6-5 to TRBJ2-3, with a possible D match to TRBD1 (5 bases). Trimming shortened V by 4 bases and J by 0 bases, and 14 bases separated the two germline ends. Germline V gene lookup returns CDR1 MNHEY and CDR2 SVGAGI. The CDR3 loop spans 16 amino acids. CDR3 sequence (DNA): TGTGCCAGCAGTTTGGATCAGGGTTCTAGCACAGATACGCAGTATTTT. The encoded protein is CASSLDQGSSTDTQYF.

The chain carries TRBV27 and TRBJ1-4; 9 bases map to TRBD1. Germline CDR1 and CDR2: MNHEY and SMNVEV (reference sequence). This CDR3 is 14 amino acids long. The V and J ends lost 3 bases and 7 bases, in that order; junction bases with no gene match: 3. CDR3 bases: TGTGCCAGCAGTTTCGGGACAGGGTTTGAAAAACTGTTTTTT. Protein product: CASSFGTGFEKLFF.

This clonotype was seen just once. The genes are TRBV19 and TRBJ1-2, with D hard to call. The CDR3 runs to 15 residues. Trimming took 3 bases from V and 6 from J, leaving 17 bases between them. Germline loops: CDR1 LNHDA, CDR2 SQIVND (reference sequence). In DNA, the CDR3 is TGTGCCAGTAGTATTTTTGAGATTTCAACCCATGGCTACACCTTC. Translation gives CASSIFEISTHGYTF.

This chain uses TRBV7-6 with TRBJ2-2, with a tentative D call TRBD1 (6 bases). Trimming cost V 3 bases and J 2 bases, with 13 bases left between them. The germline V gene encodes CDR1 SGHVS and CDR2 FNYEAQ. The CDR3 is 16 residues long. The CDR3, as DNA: TGTGCCAGCAGCTTGGCCACGGGACAAAACACCGGGGAGCTGTTTTTT. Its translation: CASSLATGQNTGELFF.

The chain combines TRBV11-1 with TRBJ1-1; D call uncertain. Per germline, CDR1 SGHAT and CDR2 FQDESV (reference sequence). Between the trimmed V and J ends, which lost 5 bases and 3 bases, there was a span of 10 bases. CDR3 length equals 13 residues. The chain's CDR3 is CASSDVKHTEAFF. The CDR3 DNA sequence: TGTGCCAGCAGCGACGTTAAGCACACTGAAGCTTTCTTT. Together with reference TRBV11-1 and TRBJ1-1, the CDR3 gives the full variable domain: EAEVAQSPRYKITEKSQAVAFWCDPISGHATLYWYRQILGQGPELLVQFQDESVVDDSQLPKDRFSAERLKGVDSTLKIQPAELGDSAMYLCASSDVKHTEAFFGQGTRLTVV.

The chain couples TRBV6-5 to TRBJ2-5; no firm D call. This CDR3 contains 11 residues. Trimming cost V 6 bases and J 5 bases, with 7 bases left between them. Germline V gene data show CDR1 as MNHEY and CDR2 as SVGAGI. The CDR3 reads CASRHWETQYF. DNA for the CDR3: TGTGCCAGCAGGCACTGGGAGACCCAGTACTTC.

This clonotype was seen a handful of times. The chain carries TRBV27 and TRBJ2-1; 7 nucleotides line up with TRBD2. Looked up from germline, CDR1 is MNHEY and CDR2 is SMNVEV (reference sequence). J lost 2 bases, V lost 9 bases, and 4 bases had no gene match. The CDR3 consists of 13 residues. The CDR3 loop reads CASRRGTYNEQFF. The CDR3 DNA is TGTGCCAGTAGGCGGGGGACCTACAATGAGCAGTTCTTC.

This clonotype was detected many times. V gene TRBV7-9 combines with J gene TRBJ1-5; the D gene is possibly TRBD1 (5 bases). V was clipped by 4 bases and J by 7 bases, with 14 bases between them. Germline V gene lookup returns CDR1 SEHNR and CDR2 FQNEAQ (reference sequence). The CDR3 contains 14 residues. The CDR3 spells CASSSGTEGQPQHF. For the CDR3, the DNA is TGTGCCAGCAGCTCCGGGACGGAGGGGCAGCCCCAGCATTTT. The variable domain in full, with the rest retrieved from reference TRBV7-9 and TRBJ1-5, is DTGVSQNPRHKITKRGQNVTFRCDPISEHNRLYWYRQTLGQGPEFLTYFQNEAQLEKSRLLSDRFSAERPKGSFSTLEIQRTEQGDSAMYLCASSSGTEGQPQHFGDGTRLSIL.

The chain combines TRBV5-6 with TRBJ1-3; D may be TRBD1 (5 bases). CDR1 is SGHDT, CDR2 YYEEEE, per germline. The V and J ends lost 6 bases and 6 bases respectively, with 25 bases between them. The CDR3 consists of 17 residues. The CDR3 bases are TGTGCCAGCAACTATCTGAGGCAGGGATTACGAGAAAACACCATATATTTT. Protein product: CASNYLRQGLRENTIYF.

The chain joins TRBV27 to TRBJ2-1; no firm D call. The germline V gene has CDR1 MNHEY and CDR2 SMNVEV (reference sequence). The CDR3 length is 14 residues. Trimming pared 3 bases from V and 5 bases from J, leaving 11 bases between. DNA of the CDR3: TGTGCCAGCAGTTTGGGCCTACCGAACAATGAGCAGTTCTTC. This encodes CASSLGLPNNEQFF.

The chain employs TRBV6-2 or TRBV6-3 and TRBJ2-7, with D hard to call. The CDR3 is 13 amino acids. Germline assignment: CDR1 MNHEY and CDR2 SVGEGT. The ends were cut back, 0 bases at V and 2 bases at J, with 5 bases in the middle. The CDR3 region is CASSYSSTYEQYV. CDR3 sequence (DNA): TGTGCCAGCAGTTACTCCTCCACCTACGAGCAGTACGTC.

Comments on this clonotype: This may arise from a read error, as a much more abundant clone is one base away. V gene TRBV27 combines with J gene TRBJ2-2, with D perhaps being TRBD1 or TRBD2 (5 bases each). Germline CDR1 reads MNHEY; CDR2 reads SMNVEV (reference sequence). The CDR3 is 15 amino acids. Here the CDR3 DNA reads TGTGCCAGCAGTTCCCGGGACGTGAACACCGGGGAGCTGGTTTTT. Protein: CASSSRDVNTGELVF.